This T cell receptor (beta chain) was obtained from a study of technical replicates of blood from several donors. TCRdb's copy holds only in-frame clones and misses some; the assay was immunoSEQ multiplex PCR. The table includes roughly 83,000 clones, around nine tenths detected once. CDR3 length: 9 residues. Germline CDR1 SGHVT, CDR2 SQSDAQ. On this clone: Its ends do not fully match the called genes, so a read error is possible.

Sequencing input: T cells isolated from PBMCs. The sequence came from a human donor in good health. This rearrangement joins TRBV7-4 to TRBJ1-4; D not certain. CDR3 bases: TGTGCCAGCAGCTTAGAGGCGGGGTTT. Its translation is CASSLEAGF.